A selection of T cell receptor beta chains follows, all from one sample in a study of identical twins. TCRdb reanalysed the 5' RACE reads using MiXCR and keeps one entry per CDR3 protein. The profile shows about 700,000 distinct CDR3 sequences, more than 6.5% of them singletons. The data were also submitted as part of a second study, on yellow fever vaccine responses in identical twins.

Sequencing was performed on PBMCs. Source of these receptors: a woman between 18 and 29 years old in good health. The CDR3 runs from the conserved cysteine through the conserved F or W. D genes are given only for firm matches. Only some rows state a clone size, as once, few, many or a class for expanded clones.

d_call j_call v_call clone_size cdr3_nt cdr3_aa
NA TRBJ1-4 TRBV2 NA TGTGCCAGCAACAACTTACAGGGTTTGGCTGAAAAACTGTTTTTT CASNNLQGLAEKLFF
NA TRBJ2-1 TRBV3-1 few TGTGCCAGCAGCCAAGATGGCAGGGGCAATGAGCAGTTCTTC CASSQDGRGNEQFF
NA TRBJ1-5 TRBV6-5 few TGTGCCAGCAGTTTGAGGCATACTCAGCCCCAGCATTTT CASSLRHTQPQHF
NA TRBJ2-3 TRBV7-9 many TGTGCCAGCAGCCCCTTGGGCAGGGGCAACACAGATACGCAGTATTTT CASSPLGRGNTDTQYF
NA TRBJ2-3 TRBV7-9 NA TGTGCCAGCAGCGCGCGGGACTTGCCCACAGATACGCAGTATTTT CASSARDLPTDTQYF
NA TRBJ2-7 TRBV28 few TGTGCCAGCGGCAAGGAGTGGACCTCCTACGAGCAGTACTTC CASGKEWTSYEQYF
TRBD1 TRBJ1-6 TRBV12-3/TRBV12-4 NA TGTGCCAGCACCCCGGGACAGAACTATAATTCACCCCTCCACTTT CASTPGQNYNSPLHF
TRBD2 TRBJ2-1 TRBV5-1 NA TGCGCCAGCAGCGCCTACCTCACTAGCGTGAATGAGCAGTTCTTC CASSAYLTSVNEQFF
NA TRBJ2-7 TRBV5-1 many TGCGCCAGCAAAATCGACCTACCCATAGATTACGAGCAGTACTTC CASKIDLPIDYEQYF
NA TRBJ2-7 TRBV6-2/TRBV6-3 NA TGTGCCAGCAGCCACGGGGCGGAGCAGTACTTC CASSHGAEQYF
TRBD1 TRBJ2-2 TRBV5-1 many TGCGCCAGCAGCTCACCTACAGGGGGCCTGAACACCGGGGAGCTGTTTTTT CASSSPTGGLNTGELFF
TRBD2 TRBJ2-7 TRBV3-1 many TGTGCCAGCAGCTCTTCTAGCGGGACGAGAGAGCAGTACTTC CASSSSSGTREQYF
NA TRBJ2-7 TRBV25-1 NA TGTGCCAGCAGTGCGTGGATGAGCTCCTACGAGCAGTACTTC CASSAWMSSYEQYF
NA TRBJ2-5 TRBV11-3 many TGTGCCAGCAGCTTCGGCGGGGGCCGAGAGACCCAGTACTTC CASSFGGGRETQYF
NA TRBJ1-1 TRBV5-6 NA TGTGCCAGCAGCAAGACGGGACAATCGAACACTGAAGCTTTCTTT CASSKTGQSNTEAFF
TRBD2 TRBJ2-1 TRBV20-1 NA TGCAGTGCTAGAGTCCGCGGGGGGCCTAGTAATGAGCAGTTCTTC CSARVRGGPSNEQFF
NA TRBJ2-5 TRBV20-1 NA TGCAGTGCTAGAGAGAGGTACCAAGAGACCCAGTACTTC CSARERYQETQYF
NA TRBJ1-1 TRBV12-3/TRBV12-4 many TGTGCCAGCAGAGGCAGGGGGAACACTGAAGCTTTCTTT CASRGRGNTEAFF
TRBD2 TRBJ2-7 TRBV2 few TGTGCCAGCAGTTACTCACAAACTAGCGGGAGCTACGAGCAGTACTTC CASSYSQTSGSYEQYF
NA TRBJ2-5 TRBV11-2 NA TGTGCCAGCAGCCGCAGCGTGGAGACCCAGTACTTC CASSRSVETQYF
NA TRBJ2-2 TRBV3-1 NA TGTGCCAGCAGCCGGATAGGTTACACCGGGGAGCTGTTTTTT CASSRIGYTGELFF
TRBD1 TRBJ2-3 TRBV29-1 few TGCAGCGTTCCGGGACAGATCACAGATACGCAGTATTTT CSVPGQITDTQYF
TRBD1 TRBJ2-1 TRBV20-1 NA TGCAGTGCCACCCAGGGGGCGAGCAATGAGCAGTTCTTC CSATQGASNEQFF
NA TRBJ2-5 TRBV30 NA TGTGCCTGGAGCATACTTGTGGAGACCCAGTACTTC CAWSILVETQYF
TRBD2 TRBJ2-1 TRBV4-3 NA TGCGCCAGCAGCCAGGGACTAGTAACCTACAATGAGCAGTTCTTC CASSQGLVTYNEQFF
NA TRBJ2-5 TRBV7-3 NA TGTGCCAGCAGCTTAAGGAGTGCTGGGAAAGAGACCCAGTACTTC CASSLRSAGKETQYF
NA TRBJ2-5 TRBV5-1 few TGCGCCAGCAGCCACAGGTCGGGGCCCGGGGAGACCCAGTACTTC CASSHRSGPGETQYF
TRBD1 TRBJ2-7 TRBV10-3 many TGTGCCATCAGTGGCCGGGGACAGGGGGTCTACGAGCAGTACTTC CAISGRGQGVYEQYF
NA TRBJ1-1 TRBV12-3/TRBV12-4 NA TGTGCCAGCAGTGGATCAGTGAACACTGAAGCTTTCTTT CASSGSVNTEAFF
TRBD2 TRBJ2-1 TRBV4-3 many TGCGCCAGCAGCCAAGATTCGGTGCTAGCGGGAGCCCATGAGCAGTTCTTC CASSQDSVLAGAHEQFF
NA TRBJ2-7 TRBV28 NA TGTGCCAGCAGTTTTGGAGTCCTACCCGAGCAGTACTTC CASSFGVLPEQYF
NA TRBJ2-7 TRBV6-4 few TGTGCCAGCAGTGCTCAGGGCTACGACTACGAGCAGTACTTC CASSAQGYDYEQYF
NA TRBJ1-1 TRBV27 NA TGTGCCAGCAGTTTATCGGGGGGGGAAGCTTTCTTT CASSLSGGEAFF
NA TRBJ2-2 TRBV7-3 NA TGTGCCAGCACCAATGCAGGAGCCACCGGGGAGCTGTTTTTT CASTNAGATGELFF
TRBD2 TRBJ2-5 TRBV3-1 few TGTGCCAGCAGCCAGCAGACTAGCGGTTACCAAGAGACCCAGTACTTC CASSQQTSGYQETQYF
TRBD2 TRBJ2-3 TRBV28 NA TGTGCCAGCAGTCTCCAGACTAGCGGGAGCCGCACAGATACGCAGTATTTT CASSLQTSGSRTDTQYF
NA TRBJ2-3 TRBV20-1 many TGCAGTGCTAGGGGCGGGCGGACAGATACGCAGTATTTT CSARGGRTDTQYF
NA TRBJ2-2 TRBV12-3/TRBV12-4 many TGTGCCAGCAGTCCGCGGGACTCTGCCTTTTGGACCGGGGAGCTGTTTTTT CASSPRDSAFWTGELFF
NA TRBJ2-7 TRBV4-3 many TGCGCCAGCAGCCAAGATCGAGGCGCCTACGAGCAGTACTTC CASSQDRGAYEQYF
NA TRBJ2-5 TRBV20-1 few TGCAGTGCTAGAGATAATCAGGGCCCGGGGGCCCAGTACTTC CSARDNQGPGAQYF
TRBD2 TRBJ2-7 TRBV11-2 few TGTGCCAGCAGCTTTTCCCCCACCGGGACTAGCGTTTCCTACGAGCAGTACTTC CASSFSPTGTSVSYEQYF
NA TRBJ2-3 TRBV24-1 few TGTGCCACCAAAAAGCGGTTATCTTCGGGGCAGTATTTT CATKKRLSSGQYF